Listed here are 20 T cell receptor beta chains from one sample, sequenced in a study of T cell responses to AZD1222 COVID-19 vaccine. Libraries were prepared by immunoSEQ multiplex PCR; TCRdb keeps only in-frame clonotypes and omits some of them. The profile shows under 130,000 clones, approximately 89% of them singletons. This specimen was peripheral blood, taken 28 days after the second AZD1222 dose. These receptors all stem from an adult who received the AZD1222 COVID-19 vaccine.

The J gene is TRBJ1-4, the V gene TRBV10-3; the match to TRBD1 covers 9 bases. V was clipped by 5 bases and J by 6 bases; unmatched bases: 7. The CDR3 runs 15 residues. Germline V lookup: CDR1 ENHRY, CDR2 SYGVKD. The CDR3 region has the DNA TGTGCCATCAGTAATGGACAGGGGAGTGATGAAAAACTGTTTTTT. Protein: CAISNGQGSDEKLFF.

This chain uses TRBV4-3 with TRBJ2-3; possibly TRBD2 for D (6 bases). V was cut by 0 bases and J by 4 bases, with 17 bases left in between. This CDR3 contains 17 residues. CDR1 is LGHNA and CDR2 is YSLEER in the germline V gene. The CDR3 is CASSQDRGAGVADTQYF. CDR3 DNA: TGCGCCAGCAGCCAAGATCGGGGAGCGGGTGTCGCAGATACGCAGTATTTT.

The chain is built from TRBV21-1 and TRBJ1-5. TRBV21-1 is flagged as a pseudogene. CDR3 length equals 18 residues. CDR3 loop: CASSTLGGQIYSNQPQHF. The CDR3 nucleotides are TGTGCCAGCAGCACCCTGGGGGGGCAGATCTATAGCAATCAGCCCCAGCATTTT.

This sequence joins TRBV19 and TRBJ2-7; a possible D gene is TRBD1 (6 bases). Between the trimmed V and J ends, which lost 5 bases and 1 base, there was a span of 9 bases. The CDR3 length is 13 residues. Germline V gene sequence: CDR1 LNHDA, CDR2 SQIVND (reference sequence). CDR3 residues: CASSFGTSYEQYF. The DNA for the CDR3 is TGTGCCAGTAGTTTCGGGACATCCTACGAGCAGTACTTC.

In its sample, this clone was seen once. V is TRBV7-8 and J is TRBJ1-3; D gene ambiguous. Germline V gene lookup returns CDR1 SGHVS and CDR2 FQNEAQ. The ends were cut back, 1 base at V and 0 bases at J, with 19 bases in the middle. This CDR3 has 19 residues. The CDR3 DNA follows: TGTGCCAGCAGCTTAGGGCAGTCCAAACCCCTAAACTCTGGAAACACCATATATTTT. It specifies CASSLGQSKPLNSGNTIYF.

The chain uses TRBV19 and TRBJ2-3, with D tentatively TRBD1 (5 bases). CDR3 size: 14 residues. V lost 8 bases and J lost 4, with 16 bases in between. The V gene's germline CDR1 is LNHDA and CDR2 SQIVND (reference sequence). DNA of the CDR3: TGTGCCAGTCGTTATGACAGACTCTCAGATACGCAGTATTTT. Amino acids: CASRYDRLSDTQYF.

The V gene is TRBV7-2, the J gene TRBJ1-1, with 7 bases lining up with TRBD1. The CDR3 sequence is 13 residues long. Germline V gene sequence: CDR1 SGHTA, CDR2 FQGNSA. J gave up 10 bases and V 6 bases, and 11 bases lay outside the gene matches. For the CDR3, the DNA is TGTGCCAGCAGTTCCCAGGGGGGAGGGGCAGCTTTCTTT. As protein: CASSSQGGGAAFF.

J is TRBJ1-3 and V is TRBV5-4, with 7 bases aligning to TRBD1. Germline loops: CDR1 SGHNT, CDR2 YYREEE (reference sequence). This CDR3 contains 16 residues. Trimming cost V 1 base and J 2 bases; bases outside gene matches: 6. This CDR3 reads CASSLFIQGAGNTIYF. CDR3 bases: TGTGCCAGCAGCTTGTTTATCCAGGGGGCTGGAAACACCATATATTTT.

The V call is TRBV19, the J call TRBJ1-1; tentatively, D is TRBD1 (6 bases). The V end was cut by 9 bases, the J end by 1 base, with 15 bases between. The CDR3 sequence is 14 residues long. Germline V CDR1 and CDR2: LNHDA, SQIVND (reference sequence). The CDR3 DNA reads as TGTGCCAGCTCCACGGGGGCTCCGAACACTGAAGCTTTCTTT. Amino acids: CASSTGAPNTEAFF.

The gene calls are TRBV6-5 and TRBJ2-1, with D perhaps TRBD2 (6 bases). The CDR3 sequence is 14 residues long. V was pared by 4 bases and J by 9 bases, with 16 bases between. CDR1 is MNHEY, CDR2 SVGAGI, per germline. The CDR3 DNA sequence: TGTGCCAGCAGTTCCCCCTGGCAGGAGGGTGAGCAGTTCTTC. Translation gives CASSSPWQEGEQFF.

The rearrangement links TRBV14 to TRBJ2-7, with 12 bases matching TRBD1. Germline CDR1 reads SGHDN; CDR2 reads FVKESK. Trimming removed 1 base from V and 6 bases from J; junction bases left unmatched: 7. The CDR3 is 16 amino acids. The CDR3 DNA follows: TGTGCCAGCAGCCAAGGCCCCGGGACAGGGGGCCTCGAGCAGTACTTC. Its translation: CASSQGPGTGGLEQYF.

The chain has TRBV28 and TRBJ2-7; TRBD2 aligns across 15 bases. This CDR3 spans 16 amino acids. Germline CDR1 reads MDHEN; CDR2 reads SYDVKM. With V trimmed by 6 bases and J by 7 bases, 10 bases remained unmatched. The CDR3 DNA is TGTGCCAGCAGCTCAACCGGGACTAGCGGGAGGTCTGAGCAGTACTTC. It codes for CASSSTGTSGRSEQYF.

The chain couples TRBV7-9 to TRBJ2-7; 7 nucleotides agree with TRBD1. Per germline, CDR1 SEHNR and CDR2 FQNEAQ (reference sequence). V was pared by 8 bases and J by 6 bases, with 4 bases of the junction left unmatched. The CDR3 covers 11 residues. In nucleotides, the CDR3 is TGTGCCAGCTCACAGGGGAGCGAGCAGTACTTC. This gives the protein CASSQGSEQYF. The variable domain in full, with the rest retrieved from reference TRBV7-9 and TRBJ2-7, is DTGVSQNPRHKITKRGQNVTFRCDPISEHNRLYWYRQTLGQGPEFLTYFQNEAQLEKSRLLSDRFSAERPKGSFSTLEIQRTEQGDSAMYLCASSQGSEQYFGPGTRLTVT.

V usage is TRBV7-8 and J usage is TRBJ1-5; D is undetermined. The germline CDR1 and CDR2 sequences are SGHVS and FQNEAQ. Trimming removed 0 bases at V and 4 bases at J, with 10 bases between. The CDR3 has 15 amino acids. The CDR3 loop reads CASSLARLPNQPQHF. The DNA of the CDR3 is TGTGCCAGCAGCTTAGCTAGACTCCCGAATCAGCCCCAGCATTTT.

The rearrangement uses TRBV11-2 and TRBJ1-4; D gene uncertain. Germline V lookup: CDR1 SGHAT, CDR2 FQNNGV. Trimming took 10 bases from V and 8 from J, leaving 14 bases between them. The CDR3 spans 12 residues. The CDR3 protein is CATSAFPEKLFF. The CDR3 DNA is TGTGCCACCTCGGCCTTTCCCGAAAAACTGTTTTTT.

The chain couples TRBV29-1 to TRBJ1-2; D is possibly TRBD1 (6 bases). The CDR3 has 16 amino acids. The V gene's germline CDR1 is SQVTM and CDR2 ANQGSEA. With 1 base removed from V and 3 bases from J, the gap between germline ends came to 18 bases. CDR3 DNA: TGCAGCGTTGAAGTGGGGCGGGGGGCTCTATACTATGGCTACACCTTC. This sequence encodes CSVEVGRGALYYGYTF.

The CDR3 sequence is CASSPLPISPLSSYEQYF. The CDR3 DNA reads TGTGCCAGCAGCCCCCTTCCCATTAGTCCTCTAAGCTCCTACGAGCAGTACTTC. The gene calls are TRBV7-9 and TRBJ2-7; D is unresolved. CDR1 and CDR2 from the germline V gene are SEHNR and FQNEAQ (reference sequence). The ends were cut back, 5 bases at V and 0 bases at J, with 23 bases in the middle. This CDR3 contains 18 residues.

In its sample, this clone was seen once. This chain links TRBV13 with TRBJ2-1; a possible D gene is TRBD1 (6 bases). This CDR3 spans 18 amino acids. Trimming removed 5 bases from V and 4 bases from J, with 24 bases in between. Germline lookup yields CDR1 PRHDT and CDR2 FYEKMQ (reference sequence). Here the CDR3 reads CASSSFQQGPQVYNEQFF. The CDR3 coding sequence is TGTGCCAGCAGCAGTTTTCAACAGGGCCCCCAGGTTTACAATGAGCAGTTCTTC.

The J gene is TRBJ2-5, the V gene TRBV19, with 13 positions matching TRBD2. Germline CDR1 LNHDA, CDR2 SQIVND (reference sequence). The CDR3 sequence is 17 residues long. Losses at the gene ends were 4 bases for V and 1 base for J; bases not matched to a gene: 6. Written as DNA, the CDR3 is TGTGCCAGTAGTAGGGGGGGACTAGCGGGATTCCAAGAGACCCAGTACTTC. As protein: CASSRGGLAGFQETQYF. Full variable domain (outside the CDR3, taken from reference TRBV19 and TRBJ2-5): DGGITQSPKYLFRKEGQNVTLSCEQNLNHDAMYWYRQDPGQGLRLIYYSQIVNDFQKGDIAEGYSVSREKKESFPLTVTSAQKNPTAFYLCASSRGGLAGFQETQYFGPGTRLLVL.

The V and J genes are TRBV4-3 and TRBJ1-2; D perhaps matches TRBD1 (6 bases). Deletions cut 0 bases from V and 5 bases from J, with 13 bases between. The CDR3 spans 15 residues. Germline V gene lookup returns CDR1 LGHNA and CDR2 YSLEER. This chain's CDR3 is CASSQDGGLEYGYTF. In DNA, the CDR3 is TGCGCCAGCAGCCAAGATGGGGGGCTGGAATATGGCTACACCTTC.